This TCR beta chain is drawn from a study of beta chain features in type 1 diabetes. The sequenced template was cDNA made from the entire isolated RNA. Only in-frame clones appear in the TCRdb table, and some are missing; sequencing was by immunoSEQ multiplex PCR. The table includes about 250,000 clones, approximately 14% detected once. This clone turned up a few times. Each of the sorted populations had a purity greater than 95%. Trimming took off 4 bases at V and 6 bases at J, with 18 bases between the two ends. The CDR3 loop spans 15 amino acids. Germline V gene lookup returns CDR1 SGHRS and CDR2 YFSETQ.

This chain links TRBV5-1 with TRBJ2-3, with a weak D call TRBD1 (6 bases). This receptor was taken from a woman aged 40-49 years in good health. Sample: naive CD4+ T cells from blood. Here the CDR3 reads CASSTTGNGLDTQYF. CDR3 DNA sequence: TGCGCCAGCAGCACCACAGGGAACGGGTTGGATACGCAGTATTTT.